Included here is one TCR beta chain sequence, with context. Its matching antigen is unknown. These data are taken from a study of T cells in Graves' hyperthyroidism and ophthalmopathy. Study-wide results and limits: Researchers report that a 13 V-J model separated ophthalmopathy from stable hyperthyroidism. Most thyroid clonotypes with frequency above 0.001 were detected in blood.

Diagnoses were established using clinical symptoms, serum thyroxine and TRAb, thyroid ultrasound and orbital computed tomography. RNA transcripts gave rise to amplified TCR beta CDR3 regions. The HTBI set primed first-round TCR CDR3 RT-PCR. TCRdb redid the calling of the multiplex PCR reads with MiXCR, one entry per CDR3 protein. This sample has about 700,000 distinct CDR3 sequences, with roughly 45% found just once. Sequencing was done on a sample of peripheral blood or thyroid tissue (not recorded which). The TCR comes from an adult man with Graves' disease, either hyperthyroidism or ophthalmopathy (not recorded which).

CDR3 region: CSARWASNQPQHF. CDR3 in DNA: TGCAGTGCTAGGTGGGCGAGCAATCAGCCCCAGCATTTT. The chain joins TRBV20-1 to TRBJ1-5, with D uncertain. Trimming stripped 3 bases from V and 1 base from J, with 7 bases between. Looked up from germline, CDR1 is DFQATT and CDR2 is SNEGSKA (reference sequence). The CDR3 extends over 13 amino acids.